The following is a T cell receptor (beta chain) sequence with its context. Its antigen is unidentified. The data originate from a study of CD8 T cells in Susac syndrome. Study-level findings and limits: It was acknowledged by the study that relatively few individuals were included in its TCR sequencing and HLA analysis.

In germline, CDR1 is SGHTA, CDR2 FQGTGA. The CDR3 runs 13 residues. V dropped 1 base and J dropped 5 bases, with 8 bases sitting between them. CD8+ and CD4+ T cells from blood underwent TCR beta sequencing. When the RNA was reverse transcribed, random hexamers were used with an input of 0.5 to 1 ug. The CDR3 of TCR beta was amplified by immunoSEQ multiplex PCR across 54 Vbeta and 13 Jbeta. TCRdb re-called the immunoSEQ multiplex PCR reads with MiXCR, one entry per CDR3 protein. The repertoire consists of about 280,000 distinct CDR3 sequences, with around 84% occurring once and the leading ten covering over 0.1%.

V gene TRBV7-3 combines with J gene TRBJ2-5; D not resolved. The source of this sequence is a human donor with multiple sclerosis. Input material: CD8+ T cells from PBMCs. CDR3 coding DNA: TGTGCCAGCAGCTTAAGGGGTACTGAGACCCAGTACTTC. This sequence encodes CASSLRGTETQYF.